Sequencing of this TCR beta chain was carried out in a study of patients and donors after allogeneic stem cell transplantation. TCRdb re-called the RT-PCR reads with MiXCR, one entry per CDR3 protein. The table has approximately 410,000 distinct CDR3 sequences, 16% seen once. Germline V gene lookup returns CDR1 MNHNS and CDR2 SASEGT. Deletions cut 6 bases from V and 6 bases from J, with 25 bases between. The CDR3 totals 17 residues. Sequenced material: blood, either unsorted or a sorted T cell fraction (not recorded which). V and J are TRBV6-1 and TRBJ2-3; no definite D call. The TCR comes from a human donor who was either an allogeneic HSCT recipient or a stem cell or donor lymphocyte infusion donor (not recorded which). It is not recorded whose cells these are; they may come from a transplant donor. The CDR3 DNA reads as TGTGCCAGCAGCAGACGGTCAGGTGGCGCCCAGGTGGATACGCAGTATTTT. Its translation is CASSRRSGGAQVDTQYF.